This is a list of T cell receptor beta chains from one sample in a study of post-analysis software for immune sequencing data. TCRdb processed the PCR reads anew with MiXCR; each CDR3 protein has one entry. The sample has around 710,000 distinct CDR3 sequences, 46% seen once. What was sequenced was blood. The receptors were gathered from a girl aged 10 to 17 with multiple sclerosis. Each CDR3 is given with its conserved first and last residue. Each record gives: V gene, J gene, clone size, D gene, CDR3 protein, CDR3 DNA. D genes are given only for firm matches. Not all rows give a size; the values are once, few, many and, for expanded clones, a class.

v_gene: TRBV6-1; j_gene: TRBJ1-1; abundance: few; d_gene: TRBD1; CDR3aa: CASKEDNRGEAFF; CDR3nt: TGTGCCAGCAAGGAGGACAACAGGGGGGAAGCTTTCTTT
v_gene: TRBV9; j_gene: TRBJ2-7; abundance: few; d_gene: TRBD2; CDR3aa: CASSGPSGPSYEQYF; CDR3nt: TGTGCCAGCAGCGGTCCTAGCGGCCCTTCCTACGAGCAGTACTTC
v_gene: TRBV14; j_gene: TRBJ2-1; abundance: NA; d_gene: NA; CDR3aa: CASSQVLGAPYNEQFF; CDR3nt: TGTGCCAGCAGCCAAGTTCTCGGGGCCCCCTACAATGAGCAGTTCTTC
v_gene: TRBV4-1; j_gene: TRBJ2-1; abundance: few; d_gene: NA; CDR3aa: CASSQGLVARDGNEQFF; CDR3nt: TGCGCCAGCAGCCAAGGGCTTGTTGCGCGGGACGGCAATGAGCAGTTCTTC
v_gene: TRBV7-2; j_gene: TRBJ2-5; abundance: NA; d_gene: NA; CDR3aa: CASSRRLGNFQETQYF; CDR3nt: TGTGCCAGCAGCCGAAGACTAGGGAACTTCCAAGAGACCCAGTACTTC
v_gene: TRBV27; j_gene: TRBJ2-1; abundance: NA; d_gene: NA; CDR3aa: CASSLARVGTEQFF; CDR3nt: TGTGCCAGCAGTTTAGCCAGGGTTGGTACTGAGCAGTTCTTC
v_gene: TRBV28; j_gene: TRBJ1-2; abundance: NA; d_gene: TRBD1; CDR3aa: CASSPHRGDNYGYTF; CDR3nt: TGTGCCAGCAGTCCACACAGGGGAGATAACTATGGCTACACCTTC
v_gene: TRBV7-9; j_gene: TRBJ2-3; abundance: once; d_gene: NA; CDR3aa: CASSKRTASTDTQYF; CDR3nt: TGTGCCAGCAGCAAAAGGACTGCTAGCACAGATACGCAGTATTTT
v_gene: TRBV14; j_gene: TRBJ1-2; abundance: NA; d_gene: NA; CDR3aa: CASSPSDSYYGYTF; CDR3nt: TGTGCCAGCAGCCCGTCCGACAGCTACTATGGCTACACCTTC
v_gene: TRBV7-9; j_gene: TRBJ2-5; abundance: NA; d_gene: NA; CDR3aa: CASSLAQRTQYF; CDR3nt: TGTGCCAGCAGCTTAGCGCAAAGGACCCAGTACTTC
v_gene: TRBV7-9; j_gene: TRBJ1-2; abundance: NA; d_gene: NA; CDR3aa: CASRKERDGTYGYTF; CDR3nt: TGTGCCAGCAGGAAAGAGCGGGACGGAACCTATGGCTACACCTTC
v_gene: TRBV12-3/TRBV12-4; j_gene: TRBJ2-7; abundance: NA; d_gene: NA; CDR3aa: CASRVGLAYEQYF; CDR3nt: TGTGCCAGCAGGGTTGGGCTAGCCTACGAGCAGTACTTC
v_gene: TRBV7-9; j_gene: TRBJ1-4; abundance: NA; d_gene: NA; CDR3aa: CASTLRGGEKLFF; CDR3nt: TGTGCCAGCACCCTAAGGGGCGGTGAAAAACTGTTTTTT
v_gene: TRBV2; j_gene: TRBJ1-6; abundance: NA; d_gene: NA; CDR3aa: CASTWEDPSGSPLHF; CDR3nt: TGTGCCAGCACCTGGGAGGACCCCTCGGGGTCACCCCTCCACTTT
v_gene: TRBV20-1; j_gene: TRBJ2-3; abundance: NA; d_gene: NA; CDR3aa: CSARHRVTDTQYF; CDR3nt: TGCAGTGCTAGGCACAGGGTCACAGATACGCAGTATTTT